Below, 8 T cell receptor beta chains from the same sample are listed, as sequenced in a study of cytomegalovirus exposure and HLA in healthy donors (dated by TCRdb to between 2016 and 2019). Library preparation was by the immunoSEQ multiplex PCR assay. A mixture of 60 forward primers for TCR Vbeta segments and 13 reverse primers for TCR Jbeta segments was used in the multiplex PCR. TCRdb retrieved this table from immuneACCESS and kept in-frame rearrangements only. Not all clones are present; in checked studies, unresolved V genes account for under half, and no reason is known for the remainder. For this sample there are around 160,000 clones; about two thirds appear just once. The top ten constitute approximately 1.6% of the sample. The specimen was PBMCs. The receptors were sampled from a woman between 18 and 30 years old in good health and CMV-seronegative.

The V and J genes are TRBV5-1 and TRBJ2-3, with D possibly matching TRBD1 (6 bases). CDR1 is SGHRS and CDR2 is YFSETQ in the germline V gene. Trimming pared 0 bases from V and 3 bases from J, leaving 11 bases between. CDR3 length equals 15 residues. The CDR3 region is CASSLGTGTTDTQYF. CDR3 bases: TGCGCCAGCAGCTTGGGTACAGGGACGACAGATACGCAGTATTTT.

The chain uses TRBV2 and TRBJ2-7; 7 nucleotides align to TRBD2. Germline CDR1 and CDR2: SNHLY and FYNNEI. The CDR3 is made up of 15 amino acids. Unmatched junction bases numbered 5, after V lost 0 bases and J lost 3 bases. As DNA, the CDR3 is TGTGCCAGCAGTGAAGCGTGGGGAGGGAGCTACGAGCAGTACTTC. As protein: CASSEAWGGSYEQYF.

In this sample, this clone turned up a few times. The chain uses TRBV6-1 and TRBJ1-3; D is uncertain. The CDR3 is 15 residues long. Trimming took off 1 base at V and 9 bases at J, with 16 bases between the two ends. The germline CDR1 and CDR2 sequences are MNHNS and SASEGT. CDR3 in DNA: TGTGCCAGCAGTGAAGGGGTCCAGGCGCTGATCACCATATATTTT. It encodes CASSEGVQALITIYF.

The chain joins TRBV7-9 to TRBJ1-5; the match to TRBD1 covers 7 bases. This CDR3 is 14 amino acids long. Looked up from germline, CDR1 is SEHNR and CDR2 is FQNEAQ (reference sequence). V dropped 3 bases and J dropped 4; count of bases not matched to a gene: 3. CDR3: CASSLTGMNQPQHF. The CDR3 DNA is TGTGCCAGCAGCTTGACAGGGATGAATCAGCCCCAGCATTTT.

The chain has TRBV4-1 and TRBJ2-7, with 8 positions matching TRBD1. V dropped 0 bases and J dropped 4; count of bases not matched to a gene: 8. CDR3 length: 16 residues. Per the germline V gene, CDR1 is MGHRA and CDR2 is YSYEKL. In DNA, the CDR3 is TGCGCCAGCAGCCAAGACGCCCCAGGGGGCCGGTACGAGCAGTACTTC. Translated: CASSQDAPGGRYEQYF.

The chain uses TRBV7-8 and TRBJ2-1; no clear D. V lost 1 base, J lost 0 bases, and 10 bases lay in between. CDR1 SGHVS and CDR2 FQNEAQ come from the germline V gene. The CDR3 loop spans 16 amino acids. The CDR3 nucleotides read TGTGCCAGCAGCTTAGGAGCAGACATCTCCTACAATGAGCAGTTCTTC. It specifies CASSLGADISYNEQFF.

The chain employs TRBV4-3 and TRBJ2-1, with 9 bases matching TRBD2. This CDR3 comprises 16 residues. V lost 0 bases, J lost 7 bases, and 7 bases stayed unmatched. In germline, CDR1 is LGHNA, CDR2 YSLEER. The CDR3 is CASSQEGWLAGNEQFF. The CDR3 region has the DNA TGCGCCAGCAGCCAAGAAGGTTGGCTAGCGGGAAATGAGCAGTTCTTC.

This sequence joins TRBV28 and TRBJ1-5, with D maybe TRBD1 (6 bases). Trimming took off 5 bases at V and 0 bases at J, with 11 bases between the two ends. Germline V gene lookup returns CDR1 MDHEN and CDR2 SYDVKM. The CDR3 covers 15 residues. The CDR3 region is CASSQDSYSNQPQHF. CDR3 DNA sequence: TGTGCCAGCAGTCAGGACAGCTATAGCAATCAGCCCCAGCATTTT.